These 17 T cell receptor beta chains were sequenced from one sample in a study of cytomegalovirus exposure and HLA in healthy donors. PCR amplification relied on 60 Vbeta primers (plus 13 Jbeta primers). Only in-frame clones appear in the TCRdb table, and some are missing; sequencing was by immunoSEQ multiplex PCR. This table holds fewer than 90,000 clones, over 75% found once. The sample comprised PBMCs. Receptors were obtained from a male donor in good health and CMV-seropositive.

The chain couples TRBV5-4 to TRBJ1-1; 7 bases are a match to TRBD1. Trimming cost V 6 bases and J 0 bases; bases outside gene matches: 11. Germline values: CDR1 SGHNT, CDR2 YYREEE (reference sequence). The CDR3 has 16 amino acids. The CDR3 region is CASTNQRQGLNTEAFF. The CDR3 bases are TGTGCCAGCACCAACCAGAGACAGGGCCTGAACACTGAAGCTTTCTTT. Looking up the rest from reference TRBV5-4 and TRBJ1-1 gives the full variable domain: ETGVTQSPTHLIKTRGQQVTLRCSSQSGHNTVSWYQQALGQGPQFIFQYYREEENGRGNFPPRFSGLQFPNYSSELNVNALELDDSALYLCASTNQRQGLNTEAFFGQGTRLTVV.

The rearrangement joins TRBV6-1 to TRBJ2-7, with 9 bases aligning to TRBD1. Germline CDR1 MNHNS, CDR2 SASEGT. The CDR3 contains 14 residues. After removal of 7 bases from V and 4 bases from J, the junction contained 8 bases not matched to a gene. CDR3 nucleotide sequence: TGTGCCAGCACCCCGGGACAGGGAAATTACGAGCAGTACTTC. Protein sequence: CASTPGQGNYEQYF.

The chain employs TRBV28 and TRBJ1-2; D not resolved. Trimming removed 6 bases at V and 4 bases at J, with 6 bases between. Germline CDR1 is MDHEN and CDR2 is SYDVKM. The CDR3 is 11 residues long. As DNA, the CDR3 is TGTGCCAGCAGCAATCCCTATGGCTACACCTTC. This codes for CASSNPYGYTF.

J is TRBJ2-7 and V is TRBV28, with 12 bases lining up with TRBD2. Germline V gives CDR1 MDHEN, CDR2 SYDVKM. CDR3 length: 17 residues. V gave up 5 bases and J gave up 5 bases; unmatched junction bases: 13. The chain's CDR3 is CASSREELAGGRHEQYF. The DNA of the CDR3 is TGTGCCAGCAGTCGCGAAGAGCTAGCGGGAGGGCGGCACGAGCAGTACTTC.

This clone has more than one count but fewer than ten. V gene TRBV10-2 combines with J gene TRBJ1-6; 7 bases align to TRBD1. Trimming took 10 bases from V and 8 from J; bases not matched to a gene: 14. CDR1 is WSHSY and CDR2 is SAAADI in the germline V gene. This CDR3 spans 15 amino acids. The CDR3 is CATRGAAQGDSPLHF. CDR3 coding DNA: TGCGCCACCAGGGGGGCGGCCCAGGGGGATTCACCCCTCCACTTT.

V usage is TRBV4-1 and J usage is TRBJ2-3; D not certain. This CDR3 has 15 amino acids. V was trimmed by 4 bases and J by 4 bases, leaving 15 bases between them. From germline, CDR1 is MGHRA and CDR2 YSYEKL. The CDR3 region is CASSPPTAAPDTQYF. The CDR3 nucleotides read TGCGCCAGCAGCCCTCCTACCGCGGCCCCAGATACGCAGTATTTT.

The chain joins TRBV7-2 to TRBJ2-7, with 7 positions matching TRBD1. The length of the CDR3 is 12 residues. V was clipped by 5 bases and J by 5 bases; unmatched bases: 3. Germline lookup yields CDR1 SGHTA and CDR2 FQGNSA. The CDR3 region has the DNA TGTGCCAGCAGCCCGACAGGGAACGAGCAGTACTTC. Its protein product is CASSPTGNEQYF.

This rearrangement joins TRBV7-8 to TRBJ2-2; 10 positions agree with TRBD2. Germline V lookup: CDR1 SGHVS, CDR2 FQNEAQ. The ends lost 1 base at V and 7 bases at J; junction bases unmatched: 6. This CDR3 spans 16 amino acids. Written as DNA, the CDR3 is TGTGCCAGCAGCTTAGGTAGCGGGAGGCTGGTCGGGGAGCTGTTTTTT. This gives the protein CASSLGSGRLVGELFF.

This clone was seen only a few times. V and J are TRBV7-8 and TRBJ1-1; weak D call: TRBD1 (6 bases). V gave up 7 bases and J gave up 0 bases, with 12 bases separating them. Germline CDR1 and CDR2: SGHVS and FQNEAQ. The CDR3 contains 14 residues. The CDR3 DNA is TGTGCCAGCAAACGGACAGAGATGAACACTGAAGCTTTCTTT. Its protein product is CASKRTEMNTEAFF. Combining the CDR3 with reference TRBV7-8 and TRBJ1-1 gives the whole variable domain GAGVSQSPRYKVAKRGQDVALRCDPISGHVSLFWYQQALGQGPEFLTYFQNEAQLDKSGLPSDRFFAERPEGSVSTLKIQRTQQEDSAVYLCASKRTEMNTEAFFGQGTRLTVV.

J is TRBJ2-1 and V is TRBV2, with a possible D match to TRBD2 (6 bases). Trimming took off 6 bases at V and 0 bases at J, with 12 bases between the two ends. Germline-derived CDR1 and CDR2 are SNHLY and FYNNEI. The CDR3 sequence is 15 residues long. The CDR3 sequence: CASRSLGGSYNEQFF. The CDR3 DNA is TGTGCCAGCAGATCACTGGGGGGCTCCTACAATGAGCAGTTCTTC.

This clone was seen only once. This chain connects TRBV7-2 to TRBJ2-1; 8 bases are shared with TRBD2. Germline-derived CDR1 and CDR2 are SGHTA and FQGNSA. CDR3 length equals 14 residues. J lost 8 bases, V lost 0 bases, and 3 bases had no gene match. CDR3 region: CASSLASGGHEQFF. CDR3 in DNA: TGTGCCAGCAGCTTAGCCTCGGGGGGGCATGAGCAGTTCTTC.

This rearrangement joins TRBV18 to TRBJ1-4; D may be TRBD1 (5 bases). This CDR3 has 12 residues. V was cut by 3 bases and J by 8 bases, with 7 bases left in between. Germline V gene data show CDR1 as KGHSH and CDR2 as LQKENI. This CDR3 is CASSPKGEKLFF. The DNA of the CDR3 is TGTGCCAGCTCACCCAAGGGGGAAAAACTGTTTTTT.

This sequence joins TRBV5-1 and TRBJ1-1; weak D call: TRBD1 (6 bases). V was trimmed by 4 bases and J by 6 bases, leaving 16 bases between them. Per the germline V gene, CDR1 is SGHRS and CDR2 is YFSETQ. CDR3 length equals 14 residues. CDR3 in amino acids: CASSPFGGAPEAFF. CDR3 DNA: TGCGCCAGCAGCCCTTTCGGGGGGGCGCCTGAAGCTTTCTTT. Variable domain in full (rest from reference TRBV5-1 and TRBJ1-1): KAGVTQTPRYLIKTRGQQVTLSCSPISGHRSVSWYQQTPGQGLQFLFEYFSETQRNKGNFPGRFSGRQFSNSRSEMNVSTLELGDSALYLCASSPFGGAPEAFFGQGTRLTVV.

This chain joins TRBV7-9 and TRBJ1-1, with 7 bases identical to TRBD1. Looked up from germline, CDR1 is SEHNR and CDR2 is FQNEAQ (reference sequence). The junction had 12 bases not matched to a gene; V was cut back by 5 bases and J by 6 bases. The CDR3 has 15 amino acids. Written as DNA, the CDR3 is TGTGCCAGCAGCCGTCTGAGGGGGCAGGCCTCTGAAGCTTTCTTT. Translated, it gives CASSRLRGQASEAFF.

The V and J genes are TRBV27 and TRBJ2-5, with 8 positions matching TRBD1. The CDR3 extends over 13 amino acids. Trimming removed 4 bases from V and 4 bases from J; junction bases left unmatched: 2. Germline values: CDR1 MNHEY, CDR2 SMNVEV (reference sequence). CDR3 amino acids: CASSSQGAETQYF. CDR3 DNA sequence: TGTGCCAGCAGTTCCCAGGGGGCAGAGACCCAGTACTTC.

CDR3 in amino acids: CASSLGASPDTQYF. CDR3 coding DNA: TGTGCCAGCAGCTTAGGGGCTAGCCCAGATACGCAGTATTTT. V is TRBV7-6 and J is TRBJ2-3; a possible D gene is TRBD2 (5 bases). CDR1 and CDR2 from the germline V gene are SGHVS and FNYEAQ. The CDR3 contains 14 residues. V lost 1 base and J lost 4, with 9 bases in between.

The CDR3 bases are TGTGCCAGCAGTAAGCAGGGGGCGCGCTATGGCTACACCTTC. It is translated as CASSKQGARYGYTF. The chain combines TRBV6-5 with TRBJ1-2, with 8 bases that match TRBD1. V gave up 5 bases and J gave up 4 bases; unmatched junction bases: 6. In germline, CDR1 is MNHEY, CDR2 SVGAGI. This CDR3 comprises 14 residues.